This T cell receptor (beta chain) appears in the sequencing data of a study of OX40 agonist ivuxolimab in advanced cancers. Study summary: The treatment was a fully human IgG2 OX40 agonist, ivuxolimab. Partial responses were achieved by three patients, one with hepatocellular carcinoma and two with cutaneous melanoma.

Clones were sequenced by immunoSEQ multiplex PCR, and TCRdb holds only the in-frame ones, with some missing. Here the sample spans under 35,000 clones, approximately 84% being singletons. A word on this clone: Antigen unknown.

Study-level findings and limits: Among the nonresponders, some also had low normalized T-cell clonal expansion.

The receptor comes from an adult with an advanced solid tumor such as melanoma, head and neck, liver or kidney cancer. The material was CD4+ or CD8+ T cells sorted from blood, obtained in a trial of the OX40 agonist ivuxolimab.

Here the CDR3 DNA reads TGCGCCAGCAGCTTGGACTACAGGGGGCCCTACGAGCAGTACTTC. Protein product: CASSLDYRGPYEQYF. The V gene is TRBV5-1, the J gene TRBJ2-7; 9 nucleotides match TRBD1. Trimming took 0 bases from V and 2 from J; bases not matched to a gene: 3. The germline CDR1 and CDR2 sequences are SGHRS and YFSETQ. The CDR3 spans 15 residues.